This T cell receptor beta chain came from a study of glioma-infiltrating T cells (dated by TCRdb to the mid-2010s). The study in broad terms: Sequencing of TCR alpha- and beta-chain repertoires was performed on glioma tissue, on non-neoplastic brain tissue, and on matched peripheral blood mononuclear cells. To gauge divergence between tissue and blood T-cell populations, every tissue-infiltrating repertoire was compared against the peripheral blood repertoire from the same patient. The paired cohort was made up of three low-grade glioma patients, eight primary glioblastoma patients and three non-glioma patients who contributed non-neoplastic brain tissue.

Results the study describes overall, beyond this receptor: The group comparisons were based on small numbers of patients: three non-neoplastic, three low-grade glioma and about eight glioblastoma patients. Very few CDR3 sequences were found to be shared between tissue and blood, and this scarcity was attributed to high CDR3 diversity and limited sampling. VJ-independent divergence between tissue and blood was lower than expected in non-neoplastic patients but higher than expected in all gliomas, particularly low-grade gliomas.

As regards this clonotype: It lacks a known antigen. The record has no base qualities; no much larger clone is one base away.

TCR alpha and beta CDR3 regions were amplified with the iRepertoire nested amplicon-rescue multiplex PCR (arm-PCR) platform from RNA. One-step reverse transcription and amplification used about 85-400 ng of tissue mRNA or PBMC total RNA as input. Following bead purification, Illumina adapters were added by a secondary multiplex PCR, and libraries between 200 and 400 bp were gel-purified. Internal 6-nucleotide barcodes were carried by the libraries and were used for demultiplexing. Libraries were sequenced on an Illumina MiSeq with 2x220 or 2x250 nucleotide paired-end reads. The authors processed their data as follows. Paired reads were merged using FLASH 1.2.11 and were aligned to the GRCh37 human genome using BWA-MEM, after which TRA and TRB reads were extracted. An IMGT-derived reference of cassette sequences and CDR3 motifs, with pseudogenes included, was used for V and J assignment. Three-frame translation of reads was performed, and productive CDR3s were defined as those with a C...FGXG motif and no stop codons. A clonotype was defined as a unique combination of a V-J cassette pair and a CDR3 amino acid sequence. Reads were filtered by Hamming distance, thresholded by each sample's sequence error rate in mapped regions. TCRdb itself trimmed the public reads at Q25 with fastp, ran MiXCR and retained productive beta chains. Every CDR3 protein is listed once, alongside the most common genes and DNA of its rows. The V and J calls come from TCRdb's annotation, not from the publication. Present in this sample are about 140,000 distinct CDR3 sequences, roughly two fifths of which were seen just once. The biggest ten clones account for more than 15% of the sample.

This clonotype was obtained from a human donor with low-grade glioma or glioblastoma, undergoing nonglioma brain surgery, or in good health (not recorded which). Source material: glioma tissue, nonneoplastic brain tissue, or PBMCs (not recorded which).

The CDR3 protein sequence reads: CASSFLTGGYTF. The nucleotide sequence is TGTGCCAGCAGCTTCCTCACTGGTGGCTACACCTTC. The chain joins TRBV7-2 to TRBJ1-2, with the D gene too uncertain to name. CDR1 SGHTA and CDR2 FQGNSA are derived from the germline V gene. Spanning cysteine to phenylalanine, the CDR3 consists of 12 amino acids. The DNA shown is the 36-base CDR3, in frame from base 1. Cut back by 3 bases and 7 bases, the V and J ends lie 9 bases apart.